This TCR beta chain was sequenced for a study of blood T cell repertoires in COVID-19. Study context: Samples of COVID-19 (acute and convalescent) were obtained from the United States, Italy and Spain.

TCRdb keeps only in-frame clones here, not all; method: immunoSEQ multiplex PCR. Of approximately 350,000 clones listed, 80% to 90% are singletons. Recruits, aged roughly 18 to 90 years, lived in 24 US areas. In assigning cohorts, the study relied on participant-reported clinical history. Donors in Cohort 3 counted as recovered after two negative PCRs, clearance, or symptom resolution. Sequenced sample: PBMCs or T cells enriched from blood (not recorded which). This clonotype was sampled from a man aged 18 to 29 who had recovered from COVID-19.

The CDR3 loop reads CATSRGLARDDTEAFF. CDR3 in DNA: TGTGCCACCAGCAGAGGACTAGCCCGCGATGACACTGAAGCTTTCTTT. The chain links TRBV15 to TRBJ1-1, with unresolved D. CDR1 and CDR2 from the germline V gene are LNHNV and YYDKDF (reference sequence). This CDR3 contains 16 residues. The V end was cut by 1 base, the J end by 3 bases, with 15 bases between.